This TCR beta chain emerged from a study of long-term antiretroviral therapy in people with HIV. Run at survey level, the immunoSEQ assay was version v3.0. Generated by immunoSEQ multiplex PCR, the TCRdb table keeps only in-frame clones and is missing some. The sample shows 15,000 to 20,000 clones, 75% to 85% of them seen only once. V was cut by 5 bases and J by 4 bases, with 14 bases left in between. Germline CDR1 reads MDHEN; CDR2 reads SYDVKM. The CDR3 contains 14 residues. Sequencing was performed on unsorted PBMCs, taken 0.3 years before starting antiretroviral therapy. The origin of this receptor is a man aged 45 to 65 with HIV. This chain joins TRBV28 and TRBJ1-2, with D possibly matching TRBD1 (5 bases). The CDR3 DNA reads TGTGCCAGCAGTCCCTTTAGACAGTTCTATGGCTACACCTTC. Protein: CASSPFRQFYGYTF.